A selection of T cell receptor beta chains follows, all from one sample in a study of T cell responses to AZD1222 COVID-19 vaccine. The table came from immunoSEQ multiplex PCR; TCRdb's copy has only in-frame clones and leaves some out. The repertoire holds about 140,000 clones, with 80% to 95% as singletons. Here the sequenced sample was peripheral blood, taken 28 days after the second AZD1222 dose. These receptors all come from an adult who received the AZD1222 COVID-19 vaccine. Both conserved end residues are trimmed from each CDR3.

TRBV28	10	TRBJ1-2	ASTDRYYGYT
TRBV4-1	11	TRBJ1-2	ASSPYGRDGYT
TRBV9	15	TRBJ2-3	ASSVDGSGRGTDTQY
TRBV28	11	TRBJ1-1	ATRRNMNTEAF
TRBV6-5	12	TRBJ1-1	ASSYSPGNTEAF
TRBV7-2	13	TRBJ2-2	ASSLEGLNTGELF
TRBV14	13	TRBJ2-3	ASSLLAGGRDTQY
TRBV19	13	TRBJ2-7	ASSSETGTSYEQY
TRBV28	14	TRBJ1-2	ASSHTPSLGGEGYT
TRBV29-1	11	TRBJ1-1	SGMTGGGTEAF
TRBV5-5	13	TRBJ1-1	ASSSRTGSNTEAF
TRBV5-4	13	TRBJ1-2	ASSSSGTVIYGYT
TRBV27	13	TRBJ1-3	ASSLGRGNGNTIY
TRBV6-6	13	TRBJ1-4	ASSYRGGTGEKLF
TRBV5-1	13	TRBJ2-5	ASSLEGQVQETQY
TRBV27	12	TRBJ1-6	ASKVGRGNSPLH
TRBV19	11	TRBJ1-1	ASSMKGDTEAF
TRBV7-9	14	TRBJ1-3	ASSSSAPEPGNTIY
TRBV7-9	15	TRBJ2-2	ASRPRQGASNTGELF
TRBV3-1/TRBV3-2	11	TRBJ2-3	ASSLETRDTQY
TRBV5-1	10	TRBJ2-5	ASSQYQETQY
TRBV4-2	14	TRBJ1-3	ASSQAQGSSGNTIY
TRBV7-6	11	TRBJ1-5	ASSAQGNQPQH
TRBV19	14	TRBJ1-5	ASRNIPTMINQPQH
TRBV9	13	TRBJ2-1	ASSEGIRSYNEQF
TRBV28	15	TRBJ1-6	ASSSITWDIYNSPLH
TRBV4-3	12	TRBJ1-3	ASSQDRIGNTIY
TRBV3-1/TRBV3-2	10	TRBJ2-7	ASSQDQYEQY
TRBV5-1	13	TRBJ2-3	ASSFPRGESDTQY
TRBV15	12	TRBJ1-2	ATSREWETEGYT
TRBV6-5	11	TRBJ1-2	ASRKTANYGYT